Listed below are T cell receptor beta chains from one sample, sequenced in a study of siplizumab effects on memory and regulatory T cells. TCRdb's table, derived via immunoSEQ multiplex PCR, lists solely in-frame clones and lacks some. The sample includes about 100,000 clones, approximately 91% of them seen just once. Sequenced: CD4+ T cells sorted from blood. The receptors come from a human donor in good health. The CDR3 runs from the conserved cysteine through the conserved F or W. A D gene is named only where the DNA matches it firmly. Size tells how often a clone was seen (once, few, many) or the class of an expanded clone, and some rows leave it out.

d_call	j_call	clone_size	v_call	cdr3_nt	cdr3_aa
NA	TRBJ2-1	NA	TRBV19	TGTGCCAGTAGTATAGCCCAGTTATACAATGAGCAGTTCTTC	CASSIAQLYNEQFF
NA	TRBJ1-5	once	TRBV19	TGTGCCAGTAGTATCTTACCCTCTAGAACTAGCAATCAGCCCCAGCATTTT	CASSILPSRTSNQPQHF
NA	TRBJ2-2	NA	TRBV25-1	TGTGCCAGCAGTGAATCGGGGTCCCTCGCCGGGGAGCTGTTTTTT	CASSESGSLAGELFF
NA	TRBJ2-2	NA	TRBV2	TGTGCCAGCAGTGTAAGGGAGCTGTTTTTT	CASSVRELFF
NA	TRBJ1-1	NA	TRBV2	TGTGCCAGCAAGAGATTTGGACAGTCGAACACTGAAGCTTTCTTT	CASKRFGQSNTEAFF
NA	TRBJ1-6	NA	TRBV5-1	TGCGCCAGCAGCTTGGATCCAAGGGGCAATTCACCCCTCCACTTT	CASSLDPRGNSPLHF
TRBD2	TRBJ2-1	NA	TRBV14	TGTGCCAGCAGCCAAGATGCTAGCGGGCCCTACAATGAGCAGTTCTTC	CASSQDASGPYNEQFF
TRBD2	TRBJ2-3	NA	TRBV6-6	TGTGCCAGCAGTGTAAGCGGGGGGGCCTCAGATACGCAGTATTTT	CASSVSGGASDTQYF
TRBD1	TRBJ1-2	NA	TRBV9	TGTGCCAGCAGCCTCCAGGGGACAGGGTTTGACTACACCTTC	CASSLQGTGFDYTF
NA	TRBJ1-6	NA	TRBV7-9	TGTGCCAGCAGCTTTCAGGGCCAGGACTATAATTCACCCCTCCACTTT	CASSFQGQDYNSPLHF
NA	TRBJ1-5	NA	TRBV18	TGTGCCAGCTCACCACAGGCGGGGGGCAGCAATCAGCCCCAGCATTTT	CASSPQAGGSNQPQHF
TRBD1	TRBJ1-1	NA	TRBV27	TGTGCCAGCAGTTGGACAGGGGGCACTGAAGCTTTCTTT	CASSWTGGTEAFF
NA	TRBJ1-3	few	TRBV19	TGTGCCAGTAGCTACTCCAGCCCTGGAAACACCATATATTTT	CASSYSSPGNTIYF
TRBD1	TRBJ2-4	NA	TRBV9	TGTGCCAGCAGCGCCGGGACAGGGGGTTCAAACATTCAGTACTTC	CASSAGTGGSNIQYF
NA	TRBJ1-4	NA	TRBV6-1	TGTGCCAGCCAGAGGGGGGTCCTCAATGAAAAACTGTTTTTT	CASQRGVLNEKLFF
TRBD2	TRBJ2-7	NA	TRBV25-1	TGTGCCAGCATAGCGGGGACTCCCAACTACGAGCAGTACTTC	CASIAGTPNYEQYF
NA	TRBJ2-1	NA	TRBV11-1	TGTGCCAGCAGCTTAGATACAGTAAACAATGAGCAGTTCTTC	CASSLDTVNNEQFF
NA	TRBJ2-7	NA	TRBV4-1	TGCGCCAGCAGCCAACCCTATGACGAGCAGTACTTC	CASSQPYDEQYF
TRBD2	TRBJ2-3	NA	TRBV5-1	TGCGCCAGCAGCGGGCTAGCGGGCAACACAGATACGCAGTATTTT	CASSGLAGNTDTQYF
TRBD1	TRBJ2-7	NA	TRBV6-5	TGTGCCAGCAGCCTAACGACAGGGCCCTACGAGCAGTACTTC	CASSLTTGPYEQYF
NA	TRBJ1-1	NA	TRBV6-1	TGTGCCAGCAGTGAACACCTCTCCATGAACACTGAAGCTTTCTTT	CASSEHLSMNTEAFF
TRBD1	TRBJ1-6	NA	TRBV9	TGTGCCAGCAGCGTACAGGGGGGAAATTCACCCCTCCACTTT	CASSVQGGNSPLHF
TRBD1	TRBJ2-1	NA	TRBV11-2	TGTGCCAGCAGCTCGTTGACAGGGGAGGTTGAGCAGTTCTTC	CASSSLTGEVEQFF
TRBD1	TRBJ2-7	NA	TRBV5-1	TGCGCCAGCAGCCCGGGACAGGCGTCCTACGAGCAGTACTTC	CASSPGQASYEQYF
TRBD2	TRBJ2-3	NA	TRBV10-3	TGTGCCATCAGTCAGTTAGCGGGGAGCACAGATACGCAGTATTTT	CAISQLAGSTDTQYF
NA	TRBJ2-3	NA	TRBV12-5	TGTGCTAGTGGTTCAACGAGGGGTTCAGATACGCAGTATTTT	CASGSTRGSDTQYF
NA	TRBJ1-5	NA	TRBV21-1	TGTGCCAGCAGCAAAGGGGACAGCCCTAAAGGCAGCAATCAGCCCCAGCATTTT	CASSKGDSPKGSNQPQHF
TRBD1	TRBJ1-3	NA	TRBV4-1	TGCGCCAGCAGCCGGATCGGGACAGATAGCTCTGGAAACACCATATATTTT	CASSRIGTDSSGNTIYF
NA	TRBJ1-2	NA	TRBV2	TGTGCCAGCAGTGATCCGGGTGGTAACTATGGCTACACCTTC	CASSDPGGNYGYTF
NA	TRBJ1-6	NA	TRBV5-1	TGCGCCAGCATGCCGTCGGGCTATAATTCACCCCTCCACTTT	CASMPSGYNSPLHF
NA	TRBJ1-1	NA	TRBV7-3	TGTGCCAGCAGCTTAATAGGGGACACTGAAGCTTTCTTT	CASSLIGDTEAFF
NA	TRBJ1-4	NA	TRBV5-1	TGCGCCAGCAGCTTTTCGGGGGGCGGTTCTAATGAAAAACTGTTTTTT	CASSFSGGGSNEKLFF
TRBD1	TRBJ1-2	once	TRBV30	TGTGCCTGGAGTCGACAGGGCCAAAATGGCTACACCTTC	CAWSRQGQNGYTF
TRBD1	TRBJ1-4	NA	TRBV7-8	TGTGCCAGCAGCTTAGTGAGGACAGGAGACGAAAAACTGTTTTTT	CASSLVRTGDEKLFF
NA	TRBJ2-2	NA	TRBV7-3	TGTGCCAGCAGCTCTATGGGCGTTACCGGGGAGCTGTTTTTT	CASSSMGVTGELFF
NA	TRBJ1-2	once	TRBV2	TGTGCCAGTACTATTCGGGAACTCTATGGCTACACCTTC	CASTIRELYGYTF